The present T cell receptor (beta chain) was sequenced within a study of blood T cells in healthy people across ages. Study-level findings and limits: Conclusively comparing naive with antigen-experienced cells was impossible with unsorted PBMCs. Aged donors had fewer naive CD4+ cells and lower diversity than long-lived donors.

Alongside a J-beta primer mix, a sample-barcoded 5' primer served in a second PCR lasting about 7 to 12 cycles. One entry per CDR3 protein, called by TCRdb with MiXCR from the 5' RACE reads. This table holds just over 1 million distinct CDR3 sequences, around 45% found once. The V gene's germline CDR1 is SNHLY and CDR2 FYNNEI. This CDR3 has 12 residues. Trimming pared 7 bases from V and 2 bases from J, leaving 3 bases between. As to this clonotype: Its specificity is unknown.

Sequencing used blood. This clonotype was sampled from a woman aged 60-70 years in good health. V is TRBV2 and J is TRBJ2-6; D not certain. The CDR3 sequence: CASKAGANVLTF. The CDR3 coding sequence is TGTGCCAGCAAAGCTGGGGCCAACGTCCTGACTTTC.